The clone carrying this T cell receptor beta chain has only one observation. Its antigen is undetermined. With the Oncomine TCR Beta short-read assay, DNA from cultured CD4+ T cells was sequenced. TCRdb processed the PCR reads anew with MiXCR; each CDR3 protein has one entry. The sample holds more than 15,000 distinct CDR3 sequences, 35% to 50% seen once. The source of the sample is a study of vaccination and CD4 T cells after COVID-19. Study background: Taking of post-vaccine samples occurred a median about 72 days after dose two (range 14 to 241).

Stated treatment: approximately 11-day PBMC culture with coronavirus spike peptide pools or control peptides (ViraFEST assay). The culture of more than 1.5 million PBMCs per well included approximately 10 IU/ml IL-2 and about 9.9 ug/ml peptide pools. V shed 3 bases and J 2 bases; nucleotides not matched to a gene: 6. The germline V gene has CDR1 DFQATT and CDR2 SNEGSKA (reference sequence). This CDR3 contains 15 residues. Sequencing was done on a sample of CD4+ T cells from blood, cultured in vitro. The chain joins TRBV20-1 to TRBJ2-5; 10 bases are shared with TRBD1. The sequence was collected from a human donor who had recovered from COVID-19. This CDR3 reads CSARGGQGKQETQYF. DNA for the CDR3: TGCAGTGCTAGGGGGGGACAGGGGAAGCAAGAGACCCAGTACTTC.